This entry concerns a single T cell receptor beta chain. The antigen is unknown. These data originate in a study of cytomegalovirus exposure and HLA in healthy donors. Regarding the study as a whole: In a later analysis, productive TCRs from donors in an Asian-associated ancestry cluster reportedly carried fewer N-insertions than the cohort mean.

Primers for the PCR totalled 60 Vbeta and 13 Jbeta. The repertoire was sequenced with immunoSEQ multiplex PCR; TCRdb's copy has only in-frame clones and lacks some. The table lists some 100,000 clones, around three quarters of them singletons. Trimming shortened V by 1 base and J by 9 bases, and 7 bases separated the two germline ends. The CDR3 has 12 amino acids. The V gene's germline CDR1 is SGHTA and CDR2 FQGNSA. This receptor was taken from a male donor in good health and CMV-seropositive. The V gene is TRBV7-2, the J gene TRBJ2-4; D uncertain. Sequenced material: PBMCs. The CDR3 DNA is TGTGCCAGCAGCTTAGATGTCGGCATTCAGTACTTC. It translates to CASSLDVGIQYF.